This TCR beta chain was sequenced during a study of blood T cell repertoires in COVID-19. Assay: immunoSEQ multiplex PCR; the TCRdb copy retains only in-frame clones and omits some. Here the sample spans almost 95,000 clones, roughly 72% being singletons. The CDR3 runs to 18 residues. Trimming took 2 bases from V and 0 from J; bases not matched to a gene: 11. Germline values: CDR1 SGHRS, CDR2 YFSETQ. Sequenced sample: peripheral blood. V usage is TRBV5-1 and J usage is TRBJ1-1, with 9 bases matching TRBD1. The source of this sequence is a woman aged 55-75 years in a cohort sampled during active or convalescent COVID-19. This chain's CDR3 is CASSLLPGQGIMNTEAFF. As DNA, the CDR3 is TGCGCCAGCAGCTTACTCCCGGGACAGGGTATCATGAACACTGAAGCTTTCTTT. Based on the CDR3 plus reference TRBV5-1 and TRBJ1-1, the full variable domain is KAGVTQTPRYLIKTRGQQVTLSCSPISGHRSVSWYQQTPGQGLQFLFEYFSETQRNKGNFPGRFSGRQFSNSRSEMNVSTLELGDSALYLCASSLLPGQGIMNTEAFFGQGTRLTVV.